These 30 T cell receptor beta chains were all obtained from the same sample, sequenced in a study of cytomegalovirus exposure and HLA in healthy donors. The PCR was carried out with 60 Vbeta primers and 13 Jbeta primers. Libraries were prepared by immunoSEQ multiplex PCR; TCRdb keeps only in-frame clonotypes and omits some of them. The sample includes fewer than 200,000 clones, roughly 80% of them seen just once. Sequencing was performed on PBMCs. The origin of the receptors is a woman in her twenties or thirties in good health and CMV-seropositive.

The chain joins TRBV6-1 to TRBJ2-7; 7 positions agree with TRBD1. Germline values: CDR1 MNHNS, CDR2 SASEGT. V dropped 3 bases and J dropped 3; count of bases not matched to a gene: 8. This CDR3 has 15 amino acids. The CDR3 loop reads CASSDWDRRSYEQYF. The DNA for the CDR3 is TGTGCCAGCAGTGATTGGGACAGAAGAAGCTACGAGCAGTACTTC.

The rearrangement uses TRBV2 and TRBJ2-4; 10 bases line up with TRBD2. The CDR3 covers 18 residues. The germline V gene has CDR1 SNHLY and CDR2 FYNNEI. J lost 7 bases, V lost 4 bases, and 16 bases had no gene match. CDR3 loop: CASSALAGDEVVPNIQYF. The CDR3, as DNA: TGTGCCAGCAGTGCCCTAGCGGGGGATGAGGTGGTGCCGAACATTCAGTACTTC.

CDR3 DNA: TGTGCCAGCAGCCCAAACCGGGACAGGGCTTACAATGAGCAGTTCTTC. As protein: CASSPNRDRAYNEQFF. The rearrangement uses TRBV7-9 and TRBJ2-1, with 9 positions matching TRBD1. Per germline, CDR1 SEHNR and CDR2 FQNEAQ (reference sequence). The V gene end was trimmed by 5 bases and the J gene end by 4 bases; junction bases not matched to a gene: 9. CDR3 length equals 16 residues.

This chain links TRBV28 with TRBJ2-6; a weak D match, TRBD2 (6 bases). The CDR3 spans 15 residues. Trimming took off 5 bases at V and 4 bases at J, with 12 bases between the two ends. Germline CDR1 MDHEN, CDR2 SYDVKM. The CDR3 reads CASSQRGRGANVLTF. In nucleotides, the CDR3 is TGTGCCAGCAGTCAACGGGGGAGAGGGGCCAACGTCCTGACTTTC.

The chain combines TRBV4-1 with TRBJ2-5; 7 nucleotides agree with TRBD2. Germline V gives CDR1 MGHRA, CDR2 YSYEKL. The CDR3 sequence is 15 residues long. V was pared by 4 bases and J by 3 bases, with 8 bases of the junction left unmatched. Written as DNA, the CDR3 is TGCGCCAGCAGCCCTCTCGGGCTAGCGGAAGAGACCCAGTACTTC. Its translation is CASSPLGLAEETQYF.

Worth noting for this clone: Different DNA sequences within this sample yield the same CDR3. The chain combines TRBV11-2 with TRBJ2-5; D might be TRBD2 (7 bases). The CDR3 loop spans 13 amino acids. V was trimmed by 3 bases and J by 4 bases, leaving 9 bases between them. Germline V gene lookup returns CDR1 SGHAT and CDR2 FQNNGV. Written as DNA, the CDR3 is TGTGCCAGCAGCTTGGGGGGGCGAGAGACCCAGTACTTC. As protein: CASSLGGRETQYF.

V usage is TRBV13 and J usage is TRBJ2-7; 9 bases match TRBD1. In germline, CDR1 is PRHDT, CDR2 FYEKMQ (reference sequence). Trimming removed 6 bases from V and 5 bases from J; junction bases left unmatched: 11. CDR3 length: 15 residues. The CDR3 bases are TGTGCCAGCAGATGGAACAGGGGGCGTGTGGACGAGCAGTACTTC. It codes for CASRWNRGRVDEQYF.

J is TRBJ1-4 and V is TRBV7-9; TRBD1 might be the D (5 bases). The V end was cut by 2 bases, the J end by 3 bases, with 13 bases between. This CDR3 has 16 amino acids. Germline V gene lookup returns CDR1 SEHNR and CDR2 FQNEAQ (reference sequence). CDR3 amino acids: CASSLQGLGPNEKLFF. CDR3 DNA: TGTGCCAGCAGCTTACAGGGTTTGGGGCCTAATGAAAAACTGTTTTTT.

This chain links TRBV29-1 with TRBJ1-1; 7 bases are shared with TRBD1. The CDR3 totals 16 residues. Germline V gene data show CDR1 as SQVTM and CDR2 as ANQGSEA. V lost 2 bases and J lost 2; bases outside the gene matches: 11. CDR3 sequence reads: CSVEITPGTVNTEAFF. The CDR3 bases are TGCAGCGTTGAAATCACACCAGGGACAGTCAACACTGAAGCTTTCTTT.

A remark on this clone: Other DNA variants within this sample encode the same CDR3. The genes are TRBV10-3 and TRBJ2-7; a weak D match, TRBD2 (5 bases). The V gene lost 4 bases and the J gene lost 5 bases, with 9 bases spanning the gap. This CDR3 spans 12 amino acids. The germline V gene has CDR1 ENHRY and CDR2 SYGVKD. The chain's CDR3 is CAISGAGDEQYF. The CDR3 DNA reads TGTGCCATCAGTGGAGCCGGGGACGAGCAGTACTTC.

Only a few counts were recorded for this clone. This rearrangement joins TRBV5-1 to TRBJ2-1; possibly TRBD2 for D (5 bases). Germline values: CDR1 SGHRS, CDR2 YFSETQ. The CDR3 totals 14 residues. V dropped 0 bases and J dropped 6 bases, with 10 bases sitting between them. CDR3 protein: CASSLASPVNEQFF. As DNA, the CDR3 is TGCGCCAGCAGCTTGGCTAGCCCGGTCAATGAGCAGTTCTTC. Full variable domain (missing parts from reference TRBV5-1 and TRBJ2-1): KAGVTQTPRYLIKTRGQQVTLSCSPISGHRSVSWYQQTPGQGLQFLFEYFSETQRNKGNFPGRFSGRQFSNSRSEMNVSTLELGDSALYLCASSLASPVNEQFFGPGTRLTVL.

The rearrangement joins TRBV7-2 to TRBJ2-7; D is unclear. In germline, CDR1 is SGHTA, CDR2 FQGNSA. The CDR3 contains 14 residues. V lost 2 bases, J lost 3 bases, and 11 bases lay in between. The CDR3 is CASSLLIADYEQYF. The CDR3, as DNA: TGTGCCAGCAGCTTATTAATTGCGGACTACGAGCAGTACTTC.

The rearrangement joins TRBV7-2 to TRBJ2-5, with TRBD1 matching over 8 bases. The CDR3 consists of 14 residues. Trimming took 3 bases from V and 3 from J; bases not matched to a gene: 3. Germline V gene sequence: CDR1 SGHTA, CDR2 FQGNSA. DNA of the CDR3: TGTGCCAGCAGCTTTAACAGGGGGAAAGAGACCCAGTACTTC. Translated, it gives CASSFNRGKETQYF.

The chain links TRBV7-9 to TRBJ1-3; 7 bases align to TRBD1. Unmatched junction bases numbered 4, after V lost 5 bases and J lost 0 bases. This CDR3 has 15 residues. Germline values: CDR1 SEHNR, CDR2 FQNEAQ (reference sequence). Here the CDR3 DNA reads TGTGCCAGCAGCCCCGGACAGGCCTCTGGAAACACCATATATTTT. Translation: CASSPGQASGNTIYF.

Only one count was recorded for this clone. This chain connects TRBV29-1 to TRBJ2-5; the match to TRBD2 covers 8 bases. The V segment lost 4 bases and the J segment 4 bases; nucleotides outside the gene matches: 11. CDR3 size: 15 residues. Germline CDR1 is SQVTM and CDR2 is ANQGSEA. CDR3 DNA sequence: TGCAGCGTTGTCCCTGGACTAGCTGATCGAGAGACCCAGTACTTC. Amino acids: CSVVPGLADRETQYF. The variable domain in full, with the rest retrieved from reference TRBV29-1 and TRBJ2-5, is SAVISQKPSRDICQRGTSLTIQCQVDSQVTMMFWYRQQPGQSLTLIATANQGSEATYESGFVIDKFPISRPNLTFSTLTVSNMSPEDSSIYLCSVVPGLADRETQYFGPGTRLLVL.

This clone occurred once. This chain uses TRBV6-5 with TRBJ1-6, with 8 bases that match TRBD1. From germline, CDR1 is MNHEY and CDR2 SVGAGI. V was clipped by 5 bases and J by 5 bases; unmatched bases: 5. The length of the CDR3 is 15 residues. In DNA, the CDR3 is TGTGCCAGCAGTGGACAGGGTACAAATAATTCACCCCTCCACTTT. It is translated as CASSGQGTNNSPLHF.

This clone was seen only once. This rearrangement joins TRBV5-1 to TRBJ2-3, with 8 bases that match TRBD2. V trimming: 6 bases; J trimming: 6 bases; junction bases outside the gene matches: 6. The CDR3 runs to 13 residues. Germline CDR1 is SGHRS and CDR2 is YFSETQ. The CDR3 DNA follows: TGCGCCAGCATGGCGGGGGGAGGGGATACGCAGTATTTT. Encoded protein: CASMAGGGDTQYF.

The J gene is TRBJ1-2, the V gene TRBV11-2; D is undetermined. The CDR3 spans 14 residues. Germline values: CDR1 SGHAT, CDR2 FQNNGV. V lost 5 bases and J lost 5, with 15 bases in between. CDR3 protein: CASSPARALYGYTF. In DNA form, the CDR3 reads TGTGCCAGCAGCCCCGCGAGGGCCCTTTATGGCTACACCTTC.

The chain uses TRBV4-1 and TRBJ1-2, with 9 bases fitting TRBD1. CDR3 length: 16 residues. V gave up 0 bases and J gave up 4 bases; unmatched junction bases: 6. The germline V gene has CDR1 MGHRA and CDR2 YSYEKL. As DNA, the CDR3 is TGCGCCAGCAGCCAAGACCCCGGACAGGGGCGCTATGGCTACACCTTC. Translating it yields CASSQDPGQGRYGYTF.

The chain uses TRBV28 and TRBJ1-2, with D possibly matching TRBD1 (6 bases). Trimming stripped 3 bases from V and 7 bases from J, with 12 bases between. CDR3 length equals 13 residues. Germline loops: CDR1 MDHEN, CDR2 SYDVKM. In nucleotides, the CDR3 is TGTGCCAGCAGTTTCGAGGGGGTACGTGGCTACACCTTC. Residues: CASSFEGVRGYTF.

This clone was observed a handful of times. The chain carries TRBV19 and TRBJ2-5, with TRBD2 matching over 10 bases. Germline CDR1 reads LNHDA; CDR2 reads SQIVND (reference sequence). The junction had 2 bases not matched to a gene; V was cut back by 6 bases and J by 4 bases. The length of the CDR3 is 13 residues. The CDR3 region has the DNA TGTGCCAGTAGACTAGCGGGGAGAGAGACCCAGTACTTC. As protein: CASRLAGRETQYF.

The rearrangement joins TRBV19 to TRBJ2-3; D is perhaps TRBD2 (5 bases). The V gene lost 3 bases and the J gene lost 2 bases, with 15 bases spanning the gap. Germline CDR1 is LNHDA and CDR2 is SQIVND (reference sequence). The CDR3 totals 16 residues. The CDR3 loop reads CASSIAGEGYTDTQYF. Here the CDR3 DNA reads TGTGCCAGTAGTATTGCAGGTGAGGGCTACACAGATACGCAGTATTTT.

This clone was counted only a few times. J is TRBJ2-1 and V is TRBV5-1; possible D gene TRBD1, 6 bases. The CDR3 loop spans 14 amino acids. In germline, CDR1 is SGHRS, CDR2 YFSETQ. V was trimmed by 3 bases and J by 0 bases, leaving 7 bases between them. In DNA form, the CDR3 reads TGCGCCAGCAGCTGGGACATCTCCTACAATGAGCAGTTCTTC. Encoded protein: CASSWDISYNEQFF.

The genes are TRBV5-1 and TRBJ1-2; 7 bases fit TRBD1. The length of the CDR3 is 14 residues. Looked up from germline, CDR1 is SGHRS and CDR2 is YFSETQ. J lost 2 bases, V lost 5 bases, and 6 bases had no gene match. CDR3 loop: CASRPGQANYGYTF. For the CDR3, the DNA is TGCGCCAGCAGACCCGGACAGGCCAACTATGGCTACACCTTC.

The table lists this clone with a few counts. V is TRBV7-2 and J is TRBJ1-6, with a tentative D call TRBD1 (5 bases). CDR1 SGHTA and CDR2 FQGNSA come from the germline V gene. CDR3 length equals 13 residues. V lost 0 bases, J lost 8 bases, and 5 bases lay in between. This CDR3 reads CASSLAGDSPLHF. Here the CDR3 DNA reads TGTGCCAGCAGCTTAGCAGGGGATTCACCCCTCCACTTT.

The chain uses TRBV19 and TRBJ1-5; TRBD1 matches at 7 bases. This CDR3 spans 14 amino acids. The J segment lost 7 bases and the V segment lost 6 bases, leaving 9 bases of the junction unmatched. Germline CDR1 LNHDA, CDR2 SQIVND (reference sequence). CDR3 sequence (DNA): TGTGCCAGTAGAGAGAAGGGGGCTTGGCAGCCCCAGCATTTT. Translation gives CASREKGAWQPQHF.

CDR3 protein: CASSFSGGSYNEQFF. DNA for the CDR3: TGTGCCAGCAGTTTTAGCGGGGGGTCCTACAATGAGCAGTTCTTC. The chain combines TRBV28 with TRBJ2-1, with 10 bases that match TRBD2. CDR1 and CDR2 from the germline V gene are MDHEN and SYDVKM. The trim removed 3 bases at V and 1 base at J, leaving 0 bases unmatched. The CDR3 length is 15 residues.

The chain recombines TRBV9 with TRBJ2-7; D is undetermined. Germline CDR1 SGDLS, CDR2 YYNGEE. The CDR3 has 14 residues. V lost 2 bases and J lost 6, with 15 bases in between. Here the CDR3 DNA reads TGTGCCAGCAGCGTGAGCGCCTACCCGGGCGAGCAGTACTTC. Amino acid sequence: CASSVSAYPGEQYF.

The rearrangement joins TRBV7-9 to TRBJ2-2; TRBD1 is a possible D gene (7 bases). Germline CDR1 SEHNR, CDR2 FQNEAQ (reference sequence). The CDR3 has 15 residues. Trimming stripped 3 bases from V and 5 bases from J, with 13 bases between. The CDR3 spells CASSFDREVTGELFF. In DNA form, the CDR3 reads TGTGCCAGCAGCTTCGACAGGGAGGTAACCGGGGAGCTGTTTTTT. The variable domain in full, completed from reference TRBV7-9 and TRBJ2-2, reads DTGVSQNPRHKITKRGQNVTFRCDPISEHNRLYWYRQTLGQGPEFLTYFQNEAQLEKSRLLSDRFSAERPKGSFSTLEIQRTEQGDSAMYLCASSFDREVTGELFFGEGSRLTVL.

This clone is a singleton in its sample. The rearrangement links TRBV4-1 to TRBJ1-5; D uncertain. V was pared by 5 bases and J by 3 bases, with 11 bases between. The CDR3 is 14 residues long. In germline, CDR1 is MGHRA, CDR2 YSYEKL. The CDR3 loop reads CASSSPLPNQPQHF. Written as DNA, the CDR3 is TGCGCCAGCAGCTCCCCGCTACCCAATCAGCCCCAGCATTTT.